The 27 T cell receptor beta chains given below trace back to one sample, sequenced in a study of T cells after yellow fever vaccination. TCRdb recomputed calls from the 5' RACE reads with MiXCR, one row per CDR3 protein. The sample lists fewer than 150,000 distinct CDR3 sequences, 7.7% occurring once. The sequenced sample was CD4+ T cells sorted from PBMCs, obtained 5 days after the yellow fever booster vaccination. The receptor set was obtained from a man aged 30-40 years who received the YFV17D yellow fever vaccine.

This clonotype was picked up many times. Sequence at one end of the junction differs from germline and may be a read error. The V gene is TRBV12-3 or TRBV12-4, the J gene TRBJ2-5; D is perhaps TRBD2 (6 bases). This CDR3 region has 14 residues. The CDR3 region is CASSLGLAQETQYF. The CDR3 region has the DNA TGCGCCAGCAGCTTGGGGCTAGCGCAAGAGACCCAGTACTTC.

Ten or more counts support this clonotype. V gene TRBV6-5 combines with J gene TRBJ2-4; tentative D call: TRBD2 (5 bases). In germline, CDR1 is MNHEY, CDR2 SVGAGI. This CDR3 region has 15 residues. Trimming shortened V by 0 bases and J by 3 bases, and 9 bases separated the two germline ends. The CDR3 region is CASSYSTSGKNIQYF. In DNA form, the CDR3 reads TGTGCCAGCAGTTACTCGACCAGCGGCAAAAACATTCAGTACTTC.

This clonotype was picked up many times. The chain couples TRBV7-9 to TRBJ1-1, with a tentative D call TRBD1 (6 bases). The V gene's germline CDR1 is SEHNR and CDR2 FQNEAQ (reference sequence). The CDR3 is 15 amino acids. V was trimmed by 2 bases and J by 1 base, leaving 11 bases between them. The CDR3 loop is CASSLSGTRNTEAFF. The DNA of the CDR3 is TGTGCCAGCAGCTTATCCGGGACACGGAACACTGAAGCTTTCTTT.

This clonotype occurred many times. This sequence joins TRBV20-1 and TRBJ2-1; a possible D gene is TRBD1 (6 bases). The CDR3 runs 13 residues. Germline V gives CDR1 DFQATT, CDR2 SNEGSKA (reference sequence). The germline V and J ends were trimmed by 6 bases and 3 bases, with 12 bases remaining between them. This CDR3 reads CSAHGTNYNEQFF. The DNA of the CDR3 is TGCAGTGCCCACGGGACAAACTACAATGAGCAGTTCTTC.

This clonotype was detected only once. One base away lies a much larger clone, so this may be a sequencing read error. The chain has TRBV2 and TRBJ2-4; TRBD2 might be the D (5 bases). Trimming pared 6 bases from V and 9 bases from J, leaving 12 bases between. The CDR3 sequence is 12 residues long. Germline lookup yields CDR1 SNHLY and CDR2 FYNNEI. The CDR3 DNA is TGTGCCAGCAGAGAACGGGAAGGCATTCAGTACTTC. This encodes CASREREGIQYF.

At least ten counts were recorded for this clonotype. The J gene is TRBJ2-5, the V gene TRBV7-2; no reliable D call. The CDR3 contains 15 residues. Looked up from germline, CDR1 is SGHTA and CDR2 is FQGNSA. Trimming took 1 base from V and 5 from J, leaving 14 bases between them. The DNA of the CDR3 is TGTGCCAGCAGCTTAGTGGAAAGCAGGACGGAGACCCAGTACTTC. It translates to CASSLVESRTETQYF.

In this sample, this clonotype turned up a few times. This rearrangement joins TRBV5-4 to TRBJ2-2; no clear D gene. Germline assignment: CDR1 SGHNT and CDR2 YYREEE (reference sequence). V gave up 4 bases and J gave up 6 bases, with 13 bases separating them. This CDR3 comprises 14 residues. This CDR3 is CASSRHLSAGELFF. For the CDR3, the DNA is TGTGCCAGCAGCCGACACCTTTCAGCCGGGGAGCTGTTTTTT.

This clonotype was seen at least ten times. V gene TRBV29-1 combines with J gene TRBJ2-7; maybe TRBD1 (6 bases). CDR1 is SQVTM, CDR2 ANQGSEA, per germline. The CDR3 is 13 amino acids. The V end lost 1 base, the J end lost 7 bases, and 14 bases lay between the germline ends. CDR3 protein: CSVEVTARGEQYF. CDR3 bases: TGCAGCGTTGAAGTCACAGCGAGGGGGGAGCAGTACTTC.

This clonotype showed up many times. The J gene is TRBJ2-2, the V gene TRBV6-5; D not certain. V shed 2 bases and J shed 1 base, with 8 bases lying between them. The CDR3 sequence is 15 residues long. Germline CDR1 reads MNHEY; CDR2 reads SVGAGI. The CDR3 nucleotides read TGTGCCAGCAGTTACACCTCAGGGAACACCGGGGAGCTGTTTTTT. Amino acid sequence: CASSYTSGNTGELFF.

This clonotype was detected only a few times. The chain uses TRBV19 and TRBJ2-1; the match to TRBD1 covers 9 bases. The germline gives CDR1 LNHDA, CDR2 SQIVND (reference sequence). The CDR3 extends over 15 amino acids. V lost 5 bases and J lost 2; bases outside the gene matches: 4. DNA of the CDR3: TGTGCCAGTAGTCCCGGGACAGGGACCTACAATGAGCAGTTCTTC. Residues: CASSPGTGTYNEQFF.

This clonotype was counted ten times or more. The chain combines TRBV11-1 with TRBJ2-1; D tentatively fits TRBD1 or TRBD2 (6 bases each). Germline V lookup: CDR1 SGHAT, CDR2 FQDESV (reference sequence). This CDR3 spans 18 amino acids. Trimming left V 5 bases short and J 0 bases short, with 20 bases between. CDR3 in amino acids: CASSILGGGPHSYNEQFF. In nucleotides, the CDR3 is TGTGCCAGCAGCATACTAGGGGGAGGCCCCCACTCCTACAATGAGCAGTTCTTC.

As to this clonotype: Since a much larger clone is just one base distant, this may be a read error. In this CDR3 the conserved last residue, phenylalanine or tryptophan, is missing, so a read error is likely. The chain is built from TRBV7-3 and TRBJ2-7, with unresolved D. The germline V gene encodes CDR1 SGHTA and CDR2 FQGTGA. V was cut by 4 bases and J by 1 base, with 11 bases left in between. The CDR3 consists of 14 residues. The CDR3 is CASSSSSGSYEQYY. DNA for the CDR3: TGTGCCAGCAGCTCGAGTTCAGGATCCTACGAGCAGTACTAC.

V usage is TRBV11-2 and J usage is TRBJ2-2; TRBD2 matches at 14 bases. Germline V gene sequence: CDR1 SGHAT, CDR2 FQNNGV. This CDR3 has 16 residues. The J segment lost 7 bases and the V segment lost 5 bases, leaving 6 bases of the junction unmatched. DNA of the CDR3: TGTGCCAGCAGCCTCGGGACTAGCGGGAGAAGCGGGGAGCTGTTTTTT. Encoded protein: CASSLGTSGRSGELFF.

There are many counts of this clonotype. The CDR3 region has the DNA TGTGCCAGCAGCCCCCGACAGTTAGATACGCAGTATTTT. Its protein is CASSPRQLDTQYF. The chain couples TRBV7-2 to TRBJ2-3; perhaps TRBD1 as D (5 bases). Germline V CDR1 and CDR2: SGHTA, FQGNSA. This CDR3 is built from 13 residues. Trimming stripped 5 bases from V and 5 bases from J, with 11 bases between.

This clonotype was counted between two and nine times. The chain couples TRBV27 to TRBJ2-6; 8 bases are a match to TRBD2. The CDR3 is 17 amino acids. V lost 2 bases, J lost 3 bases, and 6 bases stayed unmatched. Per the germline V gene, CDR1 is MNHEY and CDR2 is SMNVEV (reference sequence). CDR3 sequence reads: CASSLRIGGVGANVLTF. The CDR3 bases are TGTGCCAGCAGTTTAAGAATCGGGGGGGTTGGGGCCAACGTCCTGACTTTC.

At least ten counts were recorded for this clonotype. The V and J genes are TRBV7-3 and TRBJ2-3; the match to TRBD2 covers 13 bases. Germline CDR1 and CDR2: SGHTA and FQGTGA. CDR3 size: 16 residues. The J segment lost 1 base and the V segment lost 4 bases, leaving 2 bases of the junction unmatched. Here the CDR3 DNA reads TGTGCCAGCAGCTCCGGACTAGCGGGAGGCACAGATACGCAGTATTTT. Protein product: CASSSGLAGGTDTQYF. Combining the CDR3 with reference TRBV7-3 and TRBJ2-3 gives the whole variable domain GAGVSQTPSNKVTEKGKYVELRCDPISGHTALYWYRQSLGQGPEFLIYFQGTGAADDSGLPNDRFFAVRPEGSVSTLKIQRTERGDSAVYLCASSSGLAGGTDTQYFGPGTRLTVL.

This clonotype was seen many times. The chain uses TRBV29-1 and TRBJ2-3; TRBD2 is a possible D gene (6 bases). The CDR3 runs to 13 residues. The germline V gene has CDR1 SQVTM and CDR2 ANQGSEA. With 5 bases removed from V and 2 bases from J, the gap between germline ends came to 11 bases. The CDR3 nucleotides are TGCAGCGTTCCGGAGGGACCCACAGATACGCAGTATTTT. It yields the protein CSVPEGPTDTQYF.

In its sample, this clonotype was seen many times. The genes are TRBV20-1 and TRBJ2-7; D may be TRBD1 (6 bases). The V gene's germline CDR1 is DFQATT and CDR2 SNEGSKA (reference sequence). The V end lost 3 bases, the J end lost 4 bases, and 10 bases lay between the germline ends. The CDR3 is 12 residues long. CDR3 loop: CSASTGRYEQYF. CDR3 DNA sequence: TGCAGTGCTAGTACAGGGAGATACGAGCAGTACTTC.

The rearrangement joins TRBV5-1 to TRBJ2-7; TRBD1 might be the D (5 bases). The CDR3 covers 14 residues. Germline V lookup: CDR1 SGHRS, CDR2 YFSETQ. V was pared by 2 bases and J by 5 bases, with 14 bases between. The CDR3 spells CASSFTGSIDEQYF. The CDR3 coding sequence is TGCGCCAGCAGCTTTACAGGCAGCATCGACGAGCAGTACTTC.

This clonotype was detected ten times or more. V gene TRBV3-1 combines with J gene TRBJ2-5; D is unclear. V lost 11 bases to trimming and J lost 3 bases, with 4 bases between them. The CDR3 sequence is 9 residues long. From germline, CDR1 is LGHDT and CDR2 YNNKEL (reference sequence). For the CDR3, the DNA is TGTGCCCGAAAAGAGACCCAGTACTTC. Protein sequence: CARKETQYF.

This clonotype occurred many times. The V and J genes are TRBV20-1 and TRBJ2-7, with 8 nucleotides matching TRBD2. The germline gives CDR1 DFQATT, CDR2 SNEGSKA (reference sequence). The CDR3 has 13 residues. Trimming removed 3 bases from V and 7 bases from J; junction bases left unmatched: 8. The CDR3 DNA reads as TGCAGTGCTAGTAAAGCGGGAGACCGAGAGCAGTACTTC. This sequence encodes CSASKAGDREQYF.

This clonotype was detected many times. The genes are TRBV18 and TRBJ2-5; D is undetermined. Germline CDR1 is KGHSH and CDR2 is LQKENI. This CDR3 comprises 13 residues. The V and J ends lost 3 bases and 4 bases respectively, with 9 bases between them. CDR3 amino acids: CASSPRVRETQYF. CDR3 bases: TGTGCCAGCTCACCTAGGGTTCGAGAGACCCAGTACTTC.

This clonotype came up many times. CDR3 in amino acids: CASSLGQASGANVLTF. The CDR3 coding sequence is TGCGCCAGCAGCCTGGGACAGGCCTCCGGGGCCAACGTCCTGACTTTC. V is TRBV5-1 and J is TRBJ2-6; 8 nucleotides align to TRBD1. Germline values: CDR1 SGHRS, CDR2 YFSETQ. This CDR3 has 16 amino acids. J gave up 4 bases and V 4 bases, and 7 bases lay outside the gene matches.

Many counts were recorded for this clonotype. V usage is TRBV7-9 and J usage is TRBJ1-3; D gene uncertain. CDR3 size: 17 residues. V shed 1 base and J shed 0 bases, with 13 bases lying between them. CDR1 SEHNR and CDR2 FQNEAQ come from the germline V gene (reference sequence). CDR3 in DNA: TGTGCCAGCAGCTTAGAGGCAGGCTTCCTCTCTGGAAACACCATATATTTT. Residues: CASSLEAGFLSGNTIYF.

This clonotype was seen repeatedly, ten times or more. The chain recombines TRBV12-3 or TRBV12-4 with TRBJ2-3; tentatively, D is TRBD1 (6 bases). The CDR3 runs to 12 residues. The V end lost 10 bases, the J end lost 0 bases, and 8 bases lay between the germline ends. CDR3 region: CATGTSTDTQYF. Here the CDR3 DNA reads TGTGCCACCGGGACAAGCACAGATACGCAGTATTTT.

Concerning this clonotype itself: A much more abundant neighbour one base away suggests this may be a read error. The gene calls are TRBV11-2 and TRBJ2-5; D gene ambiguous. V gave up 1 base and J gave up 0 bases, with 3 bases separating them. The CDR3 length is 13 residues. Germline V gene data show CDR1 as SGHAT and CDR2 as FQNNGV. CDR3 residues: CASSLGYQETQYF. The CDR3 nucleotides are TGTGCCAGCAGCTTAGGGTACCAAGAGACCCAGTACTTC.

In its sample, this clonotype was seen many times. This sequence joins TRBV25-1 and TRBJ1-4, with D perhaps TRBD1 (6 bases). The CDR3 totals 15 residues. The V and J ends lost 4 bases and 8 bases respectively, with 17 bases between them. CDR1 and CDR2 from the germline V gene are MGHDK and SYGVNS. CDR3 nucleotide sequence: TGTGCCAGCAGTGCCCAAGGGGGTCGGAGGGAAAAACTGTTTTTT. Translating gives CASSAQGGRREKLFF. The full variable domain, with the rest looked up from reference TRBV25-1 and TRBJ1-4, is EADIYQTPRYLVIGTGKKITLECSQTMGHDKMYWYQQDPGMELHLIHYSYGVNSTEKGDLSSESTVSRIRTEHFPLTLESARPSHTSQYLCASSAQGGRREKLFFGSGTQLSVL.